Listed below are T cell receptor beta chains from one sample, sequenced in a study of blood T cell repertoires in COVID-19. Clones were sequenced by immunoSEQ multiplex PCR, and TCRdb holds only the in-frame ones, with some missing. This table has 300,000 to 500,000 clones, 70% to 90% appearing once. Source material: PBMCs or T cells enriched from blood (not recorded which). The receptors were sampled from a woman aged 40 to 55 with acute COVID-19. The CDR3 runs from the conserved cysteine through the conserved F or W. Each record gives: V gene, J gene, CDR3 protein.

TRBV7-9	TRBJ2-4	CASSSGQVGIQYF
TRBV30	TRBJ1-5	CAWSVLENQPQHF
TRBV19	TRBJ1-5	CASSIAQGGQPQHF
TRBV19	TRBJ1-4	CASSLQGVEKLFF
TRBV5-1	TRBJ2-7	CASSTGTGVIEQYF
TRBV5-4	TRBJ1-1	CADGGVGTEAFF
TRBV11-2	TRBJ2-1	CASRTTSGGFNEQFF
TRBV3-1/TRBV3-2	TRBJ2-3	CASSQDNGPGGSPSTDTQYF
TRBV10-2	TRBJ2-3	CASSEWSGRVDTQYF
TRBV12-3/TRBV12-4	TRBJ2-2	CASRGATGELFF
TRBV14	TRBJ2-5	CASSQVGQGYQETQYF
TRBV5-4	TRBJ2-7	CASSQTGSYEQYF
TRBV2	TRBJ1-1	CATNRGENTEAFF
TRBV15	TRBJ2-3	CATSDHFYYTQYF
TRBV5-4	TRBJ2-7	CASSPVEASYEQYF
TRBV4-1	TRBJ1-4	CASSQPATATNEKLFF
TRBV18	TRBJ1-2	CASSTDRDDGYTF
TRBV18	TRBJ2-5	CASSPSTGRGTQYF
TRBV30	TRBJ2-3	CAWSVGSGGRTDTQYF
TRBV19	TRBJ2-3	CASSPTGGLDTQYF
TRBV10-3	TRBJ2-1	CAINGLAGGNEQFF
TRBV7-9	TRBJ1-6	CASSLPRGGSSSYNSPLHF
TRBV2	TRBJ2-1	CASSGTSGGVHEQFF
TRBV4-2	TRBJ1-2	CASSPGTANYGYTF
TRBV13	TRBJ2-7	CASSLRDTEQYF
TRBV18	TRBJ1-5	CASSPTPVQQGNQPQHF
TRBV29-1	TRBJ2-7	CSVETGQGTYEQYF
TRBV10-3	TRBJ1-1	CAISEETGGTEAFF
TRBV2	TRBJ1-4	CASSGPGQGNEKLFF
TRBV27	TRBJ1-2	CASSPGHNYGYTF
TRBV5-6	TRBJ1-1	CASSLSGSGTEAFF
TRBV24-1	TRBJ2-3	CATSDPQGGASTDTQYF
TRBV5-5	TRBJ2-7	CASSSTGTDFSYEQYF
TRBV18	TRBJ2-2	CASSPSGGANTGELFF
TRBV4-1	TRBJ1-3	CASSQGTGGSGNTIYF
TRBV3-1/TRBV3-2	TRBJ2-2	CASSKGGPQGTGELFF
TRBV4-1	TRBJ2-5	CASSQDVAGPQETQYF
TRBV20-1	TRBJ2-2	CSASDGAGVGELFF
TRBV19	TRBJ2-5	CASTPRGGGQETQYF
TRBV3-1/TRBV3-2	TRBJ2-2	CASSLRGKNTGELFF
TRBV5-1	TRBJ2-3	CASSGGTSGDTQYF
TRBV30	TRBJ1-4	CAWSLSVLTDEKLFF
TRBV6-5	TRBJ2-3	CASSLRTDTQYF
TRBV19	TRBJ1-1	CASSPEGNTEAFF
TRBV7-2	TRBJ2-7	CASSLRSGGYEQYF
TRBV7-9	TRBJ1-3	CASSSSYLGQNTIYF
TRBV27	TRBJ2-7	CASSPSRSRNEQYF
TRBV2	TRBJ1-1	CASSGVRQGRRHTEAFF
TRBV2	TRBJ2-1	CATGGAIYNEQFF
TRBV4-1	TRBJ1-2	CASSQSTTRGNYGYTF
TRBV2	TRBJ2-1	CASRSTSGHSYNEQFF
TRBV2	TRBJ1-4	CASSYRQGDEKLFF
TRBV6-5	TRBJ2-3	CASSYGGGGKNTQYF
TRBV20-1	TRBJ2-1	CSASLAFLAGEAEQFF
TRBV24-1	TRBJ2-2	CATSDQRGGRTGELFF